The 24 T cell receptor beta chains below come from one sample, sequenced in a study of T cell clonality in common variable immunodeficiency. This table comes from immunoSEQ multiplex PCR, and its TCRdb copy is limited to in-frame clones, with some not included. This sample has 35,000 to 50,000 clones and no singletons, with more than 1.2% in the ten largest. The sample consisted of peripheral blood mononuclear cells. The receptors were sampled from a person aged 18 to 69 in good health.

This clone was recorded a few times. The DNA ends 3 residues before the CDR3 does, and the rest of the CDR3 is filled in from the germline J gene. The V call is TRBV7-2, the J call TRBJ1-1, with TRBD1 matching 7 bases. The CDR3 loop spans 14 amino acids. CDR1 is SGHTA, CDR2 FQGNSA, per germline. The V and J ends lost 5 bases and 3 bases, in that order; junction bases with no gene match: 6. The CDR3 reads CASSPRTGDTEAFF. The CDR3 bases that were read are TGTGCCAGCAGCCCCCGGACAGGAGACACTGAA.

This clone was observed a handful of times. The read terminates 3 residues ahead of where the CDR3 ends, so the germline J gene completes it. This sequence joins TRBV20-1 and TRBJ1-4; D ambiguous. Germline CDR1 DFQATT, CDR2 SNEGSKA (reference sequence). The CDR3 runs to 14 residues. Between the trimmed V and J ends, which lost 6 bases and 7 bases, there was a span of 18 bases. The sequenced CDR3 bases are TGCAGTGCAGAACCCGAGGGCTTAAGTGAAAAA. This codes for CSAEPEGLSEK. The full CDR3 is CSAEPEGLSEKLFF.

This clone was detected many times. Read coverage stops 3 residues before the CDR3 terminus; the germline J gene supplies the remainder. The rearrangement uses TRBV12-3 or TRBV12-4 and TRBJ2-7; D might be TRBD1 (5 bases). This CDR3 region has 14 residues. V lost 2 bases and J 1 base, leaving 9 bases between the germline ends. The CDR3 sequence: CASSLRQGSYEQYF. The CDR3 DNA, read in part, is TGTGCCAGCAGTTTAAGGCAGGGATCCTACGAG.

In this sample, this clone turned up many times. Read sequence stops 3 residues before the CDR3 end, and the germline J gene provides the missing end. The J gene is TRBJ2-1, the V gene TRBV2, with 7 nucleotides matching TRBD1. The CDR3 sequence is 15 residues long. Losses at the gene ends were 6 bases for V and 0 bases for J; bases not matched to a gene: 5. Germline CDR1 is SNHLY and CDR2 is FYNNEI. The CDR3 sequence: CASSPRDSSYNEQFF. CDR3 bases read: TGTGCCAGCAGCCCACGGGACAGCTCCTACAATGAG.

This clone has at least ten counts. Read sequence stops 3 residues before the CDR3 end, and the germline J gene provides the missing end. The chain links TRBV10-3 to TRBJ1-2, with D maybe TRBD1 (5 bases). CDR1 ENHRY and CDR2 SYGVKD come from the germline V gene. The CDR3 contains 13 residues. The CDR3 sequence is CAISDDQGYRYTF. CDR3 bases read: TGTGCCATCAGTGATGATCAGGGATACCGC.

This clone was counted ten times or more. From the germline J gene comes the end of the CDR3, since the read stops 3 residues before it. The genes are TRBV19 and TRBJ2-2; 12 bases match TRBD2. Germline CDR1 and CDR2: LNHDA and SQIVND (reference sequence). Trimming cost V 4 bases and J 2 bases; bases outside gene matches: 2. The length of the CDR3 is 16 residues. CDR3 loop: CASSRTSGVNTGELFF. Partial CDR3 DNA: TGTGCCAGTAGTAGGACTAGCGGGGTCAACACCGGGGAG.

This clone was detected many times. The read ends 3 residues shy of where the CDR3 ends; the end is completed using the germline J gene. The chain has TRBV19 and TRBJ1-2; weak D call: TRBD1 (5 bases). CDR3 length: 14 amino acids. V was shortened by 10 bases and J by 2 bases, with 17 bases between the two germline ends. Germline-derived CDR1 and CDR2 are LNHDA and SQIVND (reference sequence). The CDR3 bases that were read are TGTGCCACCCGTCCAGGGTCGGTAAACTATGGC. Translated, it gives CATRPGSVNYG. The whole CDR3 protein is CATRPGSVNYGYTF. The whole variable domain, filled in from reference TRBV19 and TRBJ1-2, reads DGGITQSPKYLFRKEGQNVTLSCEQNLNHDAMYWYRQDPGQGLRLIYYSQIVNDFQKGDIAEGYSVSREKKESFPLTVTSAQKNPTAFYLCATRPGSVNYGYTFGSGTRLTVV.

This clone was recorded many times. The CDR3 end lies 3 residues beyond the end of the read and is filled in from the germline J gene. The chain couples TRBV7-2 to TRBJ1-2; no clear D. The germline V gene encodes CDR1 SGHTA and CDR2 FQGNSA. CDR3 length: 16 amino acids. The ends were cut back, 0 bases at V and 4 bases at J, with 15 bases in the middle. The CDR3 spells CASSLAQAPIIYGYTF. The CDR3 bases that were read are TGTGCCAGCAGCTTAGCGCAGGCGCCTATAATCTATGGC. Using reference TRBV7-2 and TRBJ1-2 for the parts outside the CDR3, the full variable domain is GAGVSQSPSNKVTEKGKDVELRCDPISGHTALYWYRQSLGQGLEFLIYFQGNSAPDKSGLPSDRFSAERTGGSVSTLTIQRTQQEDSAVYLCASSLAQAPIIYGYTFGSGTRLTVV.

This clone has ten or more counts. Read coverage stops 3 residues before the CDR3 terminus; the germline J gene supplies the remainder. This chain joins TRBV19 and TRBJ2-1; 8 bases map to TRBD2. With V trimmed by 7 bases and J by 8 bases, 7 bases remained unmatched. Germline CDR1 is LNHDA and CDR2 is SQIVND (reference sequence). The CDR3 covers 13 residues. The covered CDR3 bases are TGTGCCAGTAACGCTGTAGCGGGGTATGAG. Translated: CASNAVAGYE. The entire CDR3 is CASNAVAGYEQFF.

This clone came up many times. Read sequence stops 3 residues before the CDR3 end, and the germline J gene provides the missing end. The chain combines TRBV7-3 with TRBJ2-2, with 9 bases identical to TRBD2. Germline values: CDR1 SGHTA, CDR2 FQGTGA. CDR3 length: 17 residues. V was clipped by 5 bases and J by 2 bases; unmatched bases: 9. The CDR3 region is CASSLNLAGTNTGELFF. The covered CDR3 bases are TGTGCCAGCAGCCTAAACCTAGCGGGAACAAACACCGGGGAG.

At least ten counts were recorded for this clone. The read terminates 3 residues ahead of where the CDR3 ends, so the germline J gene completes it. J is TRBJ2-5 and V is TRBV5-6, with 8 bases that match TRBD1. Trimming took 4 bases from V and 5 from J; bases not matched to a gene: 10. This CDR3 has 15 amino acids. Germline CDR1 is SGHDT and CDR2 is YYEEEE. CDR3 in amino acids: CASSLEATGGETQYF. CDR3 DNA, as far as it was read: TGTGCCAGCAGCCTTGAGGCAACAGGGGGGGAGACC. Full variable domain (rest looked up from reference TRBV5-6 and TRBJ2-5): DAGVTQSPTHLIKTRGQQVTLRCSPKSGHDTVSWYQQALGQGPQFIFQYYEEEERQRGNFPDRFSGHQFPNYSSELNVNALLLGDSALYLCASSLEATGGETQYFGPGTRLLVL.

The sample holds many counts of this clone. From the germline J gene comes the end of the CDR3, since the read stops 3 residues before it. The V gene is TRBV2, the J gene TRBJ2-3; 7 bases line up with TRBD1. Germline trimming cut 7 bases from V and 3 bases from J; bases unmatched to any gene: 10. The CDR3 spans 15 residues. Germline V gene data show CDR1 as SNHLY and CDR2 as FYNNEI. CDR3: CASIGPGGRTDTQYF. The CDR3 bases that were read are TGTGCCAGCATCGGACCAGGGGGAAGGACAGATACG.

This clone was counted ten times or more. The observed sequence ends 3 residues before the CDR3 terminus, with the missing tail filled in from the germline J gene. Other DNA sequences in this sample translate to the same CDR3. This chain uses TRBV10-3 with TRBJ1-3; TRBD1 agrees at 7 bases. Germline V CDR1 and CDR2: ENHRY, SYGVKD. V gave up 6 bases and J gave up 3 bases; unmatched junction bases: 5. The CDR3 has 14 residues. Partial CDR3 DNA: TGTGCCATCAGGCTGGACAGGAGTGGAAACACC. Residues: CAIRLDRSGNT. The whole CDR3 region reads CAIRLDRSGNTIYF.

This clone has a count of ten or more. Read data end 3 residues before the CDR3 end; the end is taken from the germline J gene. The chain employs TRBV19 and TRBJ2-1, with 11 positions matching TRBD2. V lost 7 bases and J lost 7; bases outside the gene matches: 9. Germline lookup yields CDR1 LNHDA and CDR2 SQIVND (reference sequence). The CDR3 has 15 amino acids. The sequenced part of the CDR3 DNA is TGTGCCAGTAACAAACTAGCGGGAGTTTCGAATGAG. Translation gives CASNKLAGVSNE. The entire CDR3 is CASNKLAGVSNEQFF.

This clone is labeled as medium-sized (0.01 to 0.1%). Read sequence stops 3 residues before the CDR3 end, and the germline J gene provides the missing end. The rearrangement joins TRBV29-1 to TRBJ2-5, with D hard to call. V gave up 5 bases and J gave up 4 bases, with 11 bases separating them. The germline V gene encodes CDR1 SQVTM and CDR2 ANQGSEA. This CDR3 is 12 amino acids long. CDR3 DNA, as far as it was read: TGCAGCGTTATTTCTGTCGGAGAGACC. It is translated as CSVISVGET. The whole CDR3 region reads CSVISVGETQYF.

The table lists this clone with many counts. The read ends 3 residues before the CDR3 terminus; that terminus is restored from the germline J gene. This rearrangement joins TRBV20-1 to TRBJ2-2, with 10 positions matching TRBD1. The CDR3 covers 15 residues. Germline CDR1 is DFQATT and CDR2 is SNEGSKA (reference sequence). Partial CDR3 DNA: TGCAGTGCAAGACAGGGGGCTGGAACTAATGAAAAG. Amino acid sequence: CSARQGAGTNEK. The full CDR3 protein is CSARQGAGTNEKLFF.

This clone was found a few times. The observed sequence ends 3 residues before the CDR3 terminus, with the missing tail filled in from the germline J gene. This rearrangement joins TRBV23-1 to TRBJ1-2; 7 positions match TRBD1. TRBV23-1 is filed as an ORF, its function uncertain. This CDR3 comprises 15 residues. The CDR3 protein is CASSQSHLYRGDYTF. CDR3 DNA, as far as it was read: TGCGCCAGCAGTCAATCTCACCTATACAGGGGAGAC.

This clone showed up many times. Read sequence stops 3 residues before the CDR3 end, and the germline J gene provides the missing end. The V call is TRBV28, the J call TRBJ2-3; TRBD1 agrees at 7 bases. Germline CDR1 MDHEN, CDR2 SYDVKM. Trimming at V came to 8 bases and at J to 8 bases, leaving 13 bases not matched to a gene. The CDR3 has 14 residues. The CDR3 region is CASGLGQERGTQYF. CDR3 DNA, as far as it was read: TGTGCCAGCGGCCTCGGACAGGAAAGAGGTACG.

The sample holds many counts of this clone. With the read ending 3 residues before the CDR3 end, the germline J gene is used to fill in that end. This sequence joins TRBV19 and TRBJ1-6, with D hard to call. In germline, CDR1 is LNHDA, CDR2 SQIVND (reference sequence). V was trimmed by 7 bases and J by 7 bases, leaving 14 bases between them. The CDR3 has 14 residues. This chain's CDR3 is CASKVRSANSPLHF. Incomplete CDR3 DNA: TGTGCCAGTAAGGTACGGAGCGCGAATTCACCC.

This clone has ten or more counts. CDR3 in amino acids: CASSLNYETQYF. The CDR3 bases that were read are TGTGCCAGCAGCTTGAATTATGAGACC. The chain is built from TRBV5-6 and TRBJ2-5; unclear D gene. Coverage ceases 3 residues before the CDR3 finishes, and the germline J gene fills in the end. The CDR3 has 12 residues. Germline CDR1 is SGHDT and CDR2 is YYEEEE. V was clipped by 1 base and J by 5 bases, with 6 bases between them.

This clone was counted only a few times. The read terminates 3 residues before the CDR3 end, so the remaining end is supplied by the germline J gene. The chain is built from TRBV5-1 and TRBJ2-7; 8 bases align to TRBD1. CDR1 is SGHRS and CDR2 is YFSETQ in the germline V gene. Germline trimming cut 2 bases from V and 4 bases from J; bases unmatched to any gene: 2. The CDR3 has 13 residues. CDR3 amino acids: CASSFTGGYEQYF. Partial CDR3 DNA: TGCGCCAGCAGCTTTACAGGGGGGTACGAG.

In this sample, this clone turned up many times. The CDR3 is cut off 3 residues early in the read; its end comes from the germline J gene. This sample includes further DNA sequences coding for the same CDR3. The chain couples TRBV2 to TRBJ1-5, with TRBD1 matching over 8 bases. Germline trimming cut 6 bases from V and 2 bases from J; bases unmatched to any gene: 3. Germline V CDR1 and CDR2: SNHLY, FYNNEI. This CDR3 is 14 amino acids long. Incomplete CDR3 DNA: TGTGCCAGCAGGGAGGACAGGGGCAATCAGCCC. Residues: CASREDRGNQP. The complete CDR3 sequence is CASREDRGNQPQHF.

There are many counts of this clone. The read terminates 3 residues ahead of where the CDR3 ends, so the germline J gene completes it. This chain joins TRBV18 and TRBJ2-1, with 8 bases matching TRBD1. The V gene end was trimmed by 4 bases and the J gene end by 2 bases; junction bases not matched to a gene: 1. Germline V gene sequence: CDR1 KGHSH, CDR2 LQKENI. The CDR3 is 14 residues long. The sequenced CDR3 bases are TGTGCCAGCTCACTACAGGGGGCCTACAATGAG. Translating gives CASSLQGAYNE. The complete CDR3 reads CASSLQGAYNEQFF.

In this sample, this clone turned up many times. Coverage ceases 3 residues before the CDR3 finishes, and the germline J gene fills in the end. V and J are TRBV30 and TRBJ2-2, with D possibly TRBD1 on 6 matching bases. CDR3 length: 15 residues. CDR1 GTSNPN and CDR2 SVGIG come from the germline V gene (reference sequence). The CDR3 region is CAWSVQGSGNEKLFF. CDR3 DNA (partial): TGTGCCTGGAGTGTACAGGGATCGGGTAATGAAAAG.